This entry lists 7 T cell receptor beta chains sequenced from one sample in a study of post-analysis software for immune sequencing data. The antigens of these receptors remain unknown. Findings and limits, study-wide: When patients were compared with controls, a handful of TRBV segments were more frequent, TRBV5-6, TRBV5-1 and TRBV20-1 among them.

Researchers reported that TCR beta cDNA libraries carried unique molecular identifiers. Each CDR3 protein gets one entry after TCRdb re-called the PCR reads with MiXCR. Of 500,000 to 600,000 distinct CDR3 sequences in the sample, roughly 47% are singletons; the top ten hold about 1.8%. Sequences were obtained from blood. These receptors all come from a girl aged 5-17 years with multiple sclerosis.

In this sample, this clonotype turned up a few times. This rearrangement joins TRBV2 to TRBJ2-4; the D is unclear. Germline loops: CDR1 SNHLY, CDR2 FYNNEI. Trimming pared 3 bases from V and 0 bases from J, leaving 6 bases between. This CDR3 comprises 14 residues. DNA for the CDR3: TGTGCCAGCAGTGACAGAGTAGCCAAAAACATTCAGTACTTC. Translation: CASSDRVAKNIQYF. Looking up the rest from reference TRBV2 and TRBJ2-4 gives the full variable domain: EPEVTQTPSHQVTQMGQEVILRCVPISNHLYFYWYRQILGQKVEFLVSFYNNEISEKSEIFDDQFSVERPDGSNFTLKIRSTKLEDSAMYFCASSDRVAKNIQYFGAGTRLSVL.

V is TRBV5-1 and J is TRBJ2-5; D not resolved. V was shortened by 2 bases and J by 2 bases, with 7 bases between the two germline ends. This CDR3 is 13 amino acids long. CDR1 is SGHRS, CDR2 YFSETQ, per germline. The DNA of the CDR3 is TGCGCCAGCAGCTTCCCTCTTCAAGAGACCCAGTACTTC. Its protein is CASSFPLQETQYF.

This clonotype was seen a handful of times. The chain employs TRBV29-1 and TRBJ1-1; 12 bases are a match to TRBD1. CDR3 size: 16 residues. J gave up 5 bases and V 4 bases, and 11 bases lay outside the gene matches. Germline V gene lookup returns CDR1 SQVTM and CDR2 ANQGSEA. CDR3 protein: CSVGGQGARGGTEAFF. The CDR3 DNA follows: TGCAGCGTTGGGGGACAGGGGGCGCGAGGTGGGACTGAAGCTTTCTTT.

The V and J genes are TRBV19 and TRBJ2-3, with unresolved D. The CDR3 runs 12 residues. Trimming cost V 6 bases and J 8 bases, with 12 bases left between them. Germline lookup yields CDR1 LNHDA and CDR2 SQIVND (reference sequence). The chain's CDR3 is CASSRTGLTQYF. CDR3 DNA sequence: TGTGCCAGTAGCAGGACGGGTCTTACGCAGTATTTT.

This clonotype turned up a few times. The chain recombines TRBV7-2 with TRBJ2-7, with D maybe TRBD2 (5 bases). Germline CDR1 and CDR2: SGHTA and FQGNSA. The CDR3 has 15 residues. Trimming cost V 6 bases and J 3 bases, with 18 bases left between them. CDR3: CASRFDGGGGYEQYF. The CDR3 DNA sequence: TGTGCCAGCAGATTTGACGGCGGCGGAGGCTACGAGCAGTACTTC.

The chain has TRBV6-2 or TRBV6-3 and TRBJ2-7, with TRBD2 matching over 8 bases. Unmatched junction bases numbered 6, after V lost 3 bases and J lost 2 bases. This CDR3 spans 15 amino acids. Germline V gene lookup returns CDR1 MNHEY and CDR2 SVGEGT. CDR3 nucleotide sequence: TGTGCCAGCAGTTATTTAGCGGGATACCCCTACGAGCAGTACTTC. Its protein is CASSYLAGYPYEQYF.

The CDR3, as DNA: TGCAGTGCTAGAGATTTGACTAGGGCTGAAGATACGCAGTATTTT. This sequence encodes CSARDLTRAEDTQYF. The chain uses TRBV20-1 and TRBJ2-3; the D gene is possibly TRBD2 (6 bases). Trimming left V 0 bases short and J 5 bases short, with 15 bases between. In germline, CDR1 is DFQATT, CDR2 SNEGSKA (reference sequence). The CDR3 is 15 amino acids.